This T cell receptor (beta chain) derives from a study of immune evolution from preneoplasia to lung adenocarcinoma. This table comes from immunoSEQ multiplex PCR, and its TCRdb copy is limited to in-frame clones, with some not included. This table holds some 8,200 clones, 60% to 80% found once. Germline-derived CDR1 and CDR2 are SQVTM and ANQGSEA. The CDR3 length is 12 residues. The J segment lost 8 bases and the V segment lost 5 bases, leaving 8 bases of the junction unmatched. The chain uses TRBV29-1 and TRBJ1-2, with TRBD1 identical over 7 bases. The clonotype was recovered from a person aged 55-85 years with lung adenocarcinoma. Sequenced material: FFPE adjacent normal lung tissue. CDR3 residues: CSVPRQGWGYTF. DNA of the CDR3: TGCAGCGTTCCAAGACAGGGATGGGGCTACACCTTC.